Detailed here is one T cell receptor beta chain. Within Nashville, Tennessee resided all donors, each a Caucasian adult. The data derive from a study of shared clonotypes between healthy human individuals. Assay used: immunoSEQ multiplex PCR; TCRdb lists only in-frame clones, some missing. The sample includes 2.3 million or so clones, 80% to 95% seen only once; the top ten take about 0.37%. The sequenced material came from naive CD4+ T cells from PBMCs. As to subset: CD45RA+ positively selected. The receptor was isolated from a man aged 18 to 30 in good health. Some clones in this sample may be carry-over from other donors' samples.

The CDR3 region has the DNA TGTGCCAGCACAATGACAGGCATTAGCACAGATACGCAGTATTTT. The encoded protein is CASTMTGISTDTQYF. The V call is TRBV19, the J call TRBJ2-3, with D possibly matching TRBD1 (6 bases). The CDR3 consists of 15 residues. Germline assignment: CDR1 LNHDA and CDR2 SQIVND (reference sequence). V was cut by 9 bases and J by 0 bases, with 16 bases left in between.